This T cell receptor beta chain was obtained from a study of beta chain features in type 1 diabetes. Study outcomes and limitations: Any PCR bias toward short templates would affect both groups alike.

As for this clone: Its antigen is still unknown.

Every donor had blood drawn once into heparin, approximately 120 mL on average. The V end was cut by 0 bases, the J end by 8 bases, with 7 bases between. This CDR3 has 11 amino acids. CDR1 is GTSNPN and CDR2 is SVGIG in the germline V gene (reference sequence). As every portion of the isolated RNA was reverse transcribed, the sequencing read expressed TCRB transcripts. Sequencing was performed with immunoSEQ multiplex PCR; in TCRdb, only in-frame clones are kept and a portion is missing. This sample carries a few hundred thousand clones, roughly 31% of them seen once, and the ten largest clones take 0.05% to 0.07%.

The chain recombines TRBV30 with TRBJ1-2; D not certain. This TCR was recovered from a man younger than 35 in good health. Material for sequencing was naive CD4+ T cells from blood. The CDR3 loop reads CAWSVLTGYTF. CDR3 in DNA: TGTGCCTGGAGTGTACTAACGGGCTACACCTTC. Together with reference TRBV30 and TRBJ1-2, the CDR3 gives the full variable domain: SQTIHQWPATLVQPVGSPLSLECTVEGTSNPNLYWYRQAAGRGLQLLFYSVGIGQISSEVPQNLSASRPQDRQFILSSKKLLLSDSGFYLCAWSVLTGYTFGSGTRLTVV.